This is a list of T cell receptor beta chains from one sample in a study of shared clonotypes between healthy human individuals. Generated by immunoSEQ multiplex PCR, the TCRdb table keeps only in-frame clones and is missing some. The sample lists about 2.1 million clones; 93% were seen once. The specimen was naive CD8+ T cells from PBMCs. The receptors were sampled from a young man in good health. Some clones in this sample may be carry-over from other donors' samples. The CDR3 runs from the conserved cysteine through the conserved F or W. The order of the fields is V gene, D gene, clone size, J gene, CDR3 DNA, CDR3 protein. A D gene is named only where the DNA matches it firmly. Expanded clones are given a class, and other clones once, few, many or no size at all.

v_gene: TRBV6-1
d_gene: .
abundance: .
j_gene: TRBJ2-1
CDR3nt: TGTGCCAGCAGTGAGAGAAGGAGGGGCTCCTACAATGAGCAGTTCTTC
CDR3aa: CASSERRRGSYNEQFF

v_gene: TRBV7-8
d_gene: .
abundance: .
j_gene: TRBJ2-7
CDR3nt: TGTGCCAGCAGGGGGGGAGAGGGGCAGTACTTC
CDR3aa: CASRGGEGQYF

v_gene: TRBV11-2
d_gene: .
abundance: .
j_gene: TRBJ2-7
CDR3nt: TGTGCCAGCAGCTCCACTCGGGGGACTTCCCCCATCCACGGGCAGTACTTC
CDR3aa: CASSSTRGTSPIHGQYF

v_gene: TRBV27
d_gene: TRBD2
abundance: .
j_gene: TRBJ2-7
CDR3nt: TGTGCCAGCAACCCTTCTAAGCGGGAGGGAGTTGCTTACGAGCAGTACTTC
CDR3aa: CASNPSKREGVAYEQYF

v_gene: TRBV5-1
d_gene: TRBD1
abundance: .
j_gene: TRBJ2-7
CDR3nt: TGCGCCAGCAGCGGCCGACAGGGGGCTAAGTACGAGCAGTACTTC
CDR3aa: CASSGRQGAKYEQYF

v_gene: TRBV14
d_gene: TRBD1
abundance: .
j_gene: TRBJ2-7
CDR3nt: TGTGCCAGCAGCCTAGGGACAGGGGAATACTACGAGCAGTACTTC
CDR3aa: CASSLGTGEYYEQYF

v_gene: TRBV11-2
d_gene: .
abundance: .
j_gene: TRBJ1-1
CDR3nt: TGTGCCAGCAGCTTAGATGAGTTTTTGGGGGCTCGAGGCGCTTTCTTT
CDR3aa: CASSLDEFLGARGAFF

v_gene: TRBV7-2
d_gene: .
abundance: .
j_gene: TRBJ1-3
CDR3nt: TGTGCCAGCCTGCGGGGCTACACCATATATTTT
CDR3aa: CASLRGYTIYF

v_gene: TRBV7-9
d_gene: TRBD2
abundance: once
j_gene: TRBJ2-7
CDR3nt: TGTGCCAGCAGCTTAGCAGGGACTAGCTACGAGCAGTACTTC
CDR3aa: CASSLAGTSYEQYF

v_gene: TRBV27
d_gene: .
abundance: .
j_gene: TRBJ2-7
CDR3nt: TGTGCCAGCAGTTGGGGCAGTAGGTACGAGCAGTACTTC
CDR3aa: CASSWGSRYEQYF

v_gene: TRBV9
d_gene: TRBD1
abundance: .
j_gene: TRBJ2-1
CDR3nt: TGTGCCAGCAGCACGCACAGGGGGCGGAGGTACAATGAGCAGTTCTTC
CDR3aa: CASSTHRGRRYNEQFF

v_gene: TRBV27
d_gene: TRBD1
abundance: once
j_gene: TRBJ2-7
CDR3nt: TGTGCCAGCAGTTCAGGGGGTCCCTCCTACGAGCAGTACTTC
CDR3aa: CASSSGGPSYEQYF

v_gene: TRBV7-9
d_gene: TRBD2
abundance: once
j_gene: TRBJ2-7
CDR3nt: TGTGCCAGCAGCGCGTCAGCGGGAGGGACCTACGAGCAGTACTTC
CDR3aa: CASSASAGGTYEQYF

v_gene: TRBV7-8
d_gene: TRBD2
abundance: .
j_gene: TRBJ2-7
CDR3nt: TGTGCCAGCAGCAGGGTCCCTAGCGGGCTAACCTACGAGCAGTACTTC
CDR3aa: CASSRVPSGLTYEQYF

v_gene: TRBV11-3
d_gene: .
abundance: .
j_gene: TRBJ2-1
CDR3nt: TGTGCCAGCAGCTCCGGGCCTAGTCCCTACAATGAGCAGTTCTTC
CDR3aa: CASSSGPSPYNEQFF

v_gene: TRBV18
d_gene: .
abundance: .
j_gene: TRBJ1-2
CDR3nt: TGTGCCAGCTCACCACCAGCCGAGTCGGACTATGGCTACACCTTC
CDR3aa: CASSPPAESDYGYTF

v_gene: TRBV28
d_gene: .
abundance: .
j_gene: TRBJ1-5
CDR3nt: TGTGCCAGCAGTTCACAGGCTAGCAATCAGCCCCAGCATTTT
CDR3aa: CASSSQASNQPQHF

v_gene: TRBV27
d_gene: .
abundance: .
j_gene: TRBJ1-1
CDR3nt: TGTGCCAGCGGGGGGAGGGGTGGCACTGAAGCTTTCTTT
CDR3aa: CASGGRGGTEAFF

v_gene: TRBV10-3
d_gene: TRBD1
abundance: few
j_gene: TRBJ1-1
CDR3nt: TGTGCCATCAGTGAGTTGACAGGGATGAACACTGAAGCTTTCTTT
CDR3aa: CAISELTGMNTEAFF

v_gene: TRBV28
d_gene: .
abundance: .
j_gene: TRBJ1-1
CDR3nt: TGTGCCAGCAGCCCCATGAACACTGAAGCTTTCTTT
CDR3aa: CASSPMNTEAFF

v_gene: TRBV4-3
d_gene: .
abundance: .
j_gene: TRBJ2-7
CDR3nt: TGCGCCAGCAGCCAGTTACAGGGCTACTACGAGCAGTACTTC
CDR3aa: CASSQLQGYYEQYF

v_gene: TRBV7-9
d_gene: .
abundance: .
j_gene: TRBJ2-7
CDR3nt: TGTGCCAGCAGCTTAGTGTCTCGCTACGAGCAGTACTTC
CDR3aa: CASSLVSRYEQYF

v_gene: TRBV18
d_gene: .
abundance: .
j_gene: TRBJ2-7
CDR3nt: TGTGCCAGCTCACCCGGGAACTACGAGCAGTACTTC
CDR3aa: CASSPGNYEQYF

v_gene: TRBV7-6
d_gene: TRBD2
abundance: .
j_gene: TRBJ2-1
CDR3nt: TGTGCCAGCAGCTTAGCCCCTACTAGCGGGACGGACAATGAGCAGTTCTTC
CDR3aa: CASSLAPTSGTDNEQFF

v_gene: TRBV7-8
d_gene: .
abundance: .
j_gene: TRBJ2-7
CDR3nt: TGTGCCAGCACCGACAAGTACGAGCAGTACTTC
CDR3aa: CASTDKYEQYF

v_gene: TRBV28
d_gene: .
abundance: .
j_gene: TRBJ1-5
CDR3nt: TGTGCCAGCAGTTTTATTCAGACGGAGCTCGGCAATCAGCCCCAGCATTTT
CDR3aa: CASSFIQTELGNQPQHF

v_gene: TRBV5-6
d_gene: TRBD1
abundance: few
j_gene: TRBJ2-7
CDR3nt: TGTGCCAGCAGCTGGGACAGGGGAACCTACGAGCAGTACTTC
CDR3aa: CASSWDRGTYEQYF

v_gene: TRBV28
d_gene: TRBD2
abundance: .
j_gene: TRBJ2-1
CDR3nt: TGTGCCAGCAGTTTGACCCAACCGACTAGCGGGAGGGGAAATGAGCAGTTCTTC
CDR3aa: CASSLTQPTSGRGNEQFF

v_gene: TRBV28
d_gene: .
abundance: .
j_gene: TRBJ2-1
CDR3nt: TGTGCCAGCAGTTTAGAGCAGATTTACAATGAGCAGTTCTTC
CDR3aa: CASSLEQIYNEQFF